This T cell receptor (beta chain) is from a study of control samples from healthy donors and cancer patients. Clones were sequenced by immunoSEQ multiplex PCR, and TCRdb holds only the in-frame ones, with some missing. The sample includes around 67,000 clones, more than 70% of them seen just once. CDR1 and CDR2 (germline): SGHRS, YFSETQ. J was trimmed by 5 bases and V by 3 bases; bases with no gene match: 7. The CDR3 has 14 residues. The origin of this receptor is a man aged 60 to 69 with colorectal cancer. Material: PBMCs. The genes are TRBV5-1 and TRBJ2-7; 8 nucleotides line up with TRBD1. The CDR3 spells CASSSGQAFDEQYF. The CDR3 coding sequence is TGCGCCAGCAGCTCGGGACAGGCTTTTGACGAGCAGTACTTC.